This T cell receptor (beta chain) was identified in a study of blood T cell repertoires in COVID-19. At the level of the study: Donors in the United States, Italy and Spain gave samples during acute or convalescent COVID-19.

The protocol was immunoSEQ multiplex PCR, while the TCRdb copy is restricted to in-frame clones and leaves out a portion. Of around 300,000 clones in the sample, almost 85% were seen once. The CDR3 spans 14 residues. V shed 3 bases and J shed 3 bases, with 12 bases lying between them. Per the germline V gene, CDR1 is SEHNR and CDR2 is FQNEAQ (reference sequence). V usage is TRBV7-9 and J usage is TRBJ2-7, with a tentative D call TRBD2 (5 bases). This TCR came from a human donor in a cohort sampled during active COVID-19. The sequenced material came from peripheral blood. CDR3: CASSLDSLFYEQYF. The DNA of the CDR3 is TGTGCCAGCAGCTTGGACTCTCTGTTCTACGAGCAGTACTTC.